This T cell receptor beta chain was obtained from a study of blood T cell repertoires in COVID-19. Across the whole study: COVID-19 samples, acute and convalescent, were from the United States, Italy and Spain. Sample material is recorded as cDNA or gDNA derived from T cells, B-cell-depleted T cells, or PBMCs.

Seattle researchers signed up patients amid active infection and tracked them longitudinally. Original handling: How many nucleated cells were present was estimated from reference gene primer amplification. Measured with immunoSEQ multiplex PCR; TCRdb has only the in-frame clones, and not every one. V and J calls and clone size are given by that table; D and trimming were obtained from the DNA. The sample lists roughly 320,000 clones; roughly 86% were seen once. Trimming cost V 4 bases and J 4 bases; bases outside gene matches: 1. This CDR3 is 13 amino acids long. The germline V gene encodes CDR1 SEHNR and CDR2 FQNEAQ (reference sequence).

The chain combines TRBV7-9 with TRBJ2-1; 7 nucleotides line up with TRBD1. This TCR was recovered from a woman aged 30 to 39 with COVID-19, enrolled during active disease. Sequenced: peripheral blood. This CDR3 reads CASSWDSYNEQFF. DNA of the CDR3: TGTGCCAGCAGCTGGGACAGTTACAATGAGCAGTTCTTC.